Below are 22 T cell receptor beta chains sequenced from a single sample in a study of T cell repertoires in cytomegalovirus infection. TCRdb reanalysed the reads using MiXCR and keeps one entry per CDR3 protein. The profile covers approximately 630,000 distinct CDR3 sequences, with 20% to 25% appearing a single time and roughly 8% taken by the ten largest. Sequenced: CD8+ T cells from PBMCs. These receptors were collected from a human donor in good health (CMV status not recorded). Some clones in this sample may be carry-over from other donors' samples.

The chain joins TRBV7-9 to TRBJ2-6; D is possibly TRBD2 (5 bases). The V gene's germline CDR1 is SEHNR and CDR2 FQNEAQ (reference sequence). The V end was cut by 4 bases, the J end by 4 bases, with 11 bases between. This CDR3 contains 15 residues. The DNA of the CDR3 is TGTGCCAGCAGCTCGGAGGTCGCCGGGGCCAACGTCCTGACTTTC. Protein product: CASSSEVAGANVLTF.

In its sample, this clonotype was seen a few times. The chain uses TRBV10-3 and TRBJ2-5, with a tentative D call TRBD1 (5 bases). This CDR3 spans 12 amino acids. Trimming took 3 bases from V and 8 from J, leaving 10 bases between them. Germline CDR1 and CDR2: ENHRY and SYGVKD. CDR3 in DNA: TGTGCCATCAGTGAACCCGACAGAACCCAGTACTTC. Translated, it gives CAISEPDRTQYF.

This clonotype is a singleton in its sample. The chain carries TRBV28 and TRBJ2-1; 12 bases fit TRBD2. Germline CDR1 and CDR2: MDHEN and SYDVKM. The junction had 12 bases not matched to a gene; V was cut back by 7 bases and J by 11 bases. The CDR3 length is 15 residues. The CDR3 coding sequence is TGTGCCAGCACCCTGACTAGCGGGGGACAAATGAAGCAGTTCTTC. It encodes CASTLTSGGQMKQFF.

The table lists this clonotype with a few counts. The J gene is TRBJ2-5, the V gene TRBV7-9; TRBD1 might be the D (5 bases). Germline CDR1 SEHNR, CDR2 FQNEAQ (reference sequence). Trimming shortened V by 5 bases and J by 5 bases, and 15 bases separated the two germline ends. CDR3 length equals 14 residues. CDR3 DNA sequence: TGTGCCAGCAGCCCCCCTCCCCCAGGGGAGACCCAGTACTTC. Amino acids: CASSPPPPGETQYF.

This clonotype appeared many times. The chain carries TRBV6-2 or TRBV6-3 and TRBJ2-7, with 9 bases identical to TRBD2. Germline CDR1 reads MNHEY; CDR2 reads SVGEGT. The CDR3 is 16 residues long. V shed 5 bases and J 4 bases; nucleotides not matched to a gene: 12. CDR3 protein: CASSGGSGLAFYEQYV. For the CDR3, the DNA is TGTGCCAGCAGTGGGGGATCGGGACTAGCTTTTTACGAGCAGTACGTC.

The chain is built from TRBV7-9 and TRBJ2-1, with a tentative D call TRBD1 (6 bases). This CDR3 contains 11 residues. Trimming removed 7 bases from V and 7 bases from J, with 8 bases in between. Germline CDR1 is SEHNR and CDR2 is FQNEAQ (reference sequence). This CDR3 reads CASNRVNEQFF. For the CDR3, the DNA is TGTGCCAGCAACAGGGTTAATGAGCAGTTCTTC.

This clonotype was found many times. CDR3 DNA sequence: TGTGCCAGCAGCTCCCCGGGGGGACACTTGAACACTGAAGCTTTCTTT. Amino acid sequence: CASSSPGGHLNTEAFF. The chain links TRBV7-2 to TRBJ1-1; TRBD1 might be the D (6 bases). CDR3 size: 16 residues. V was trimmed by 4 bases and J by 0 bases, leaving 15 bases between them. Per germline, CDR1 SGHTA and CDR2 FQGNSA.

This clonotype has a count of ten or more. The chain couples TRBV7-8 to TRBJ1-5, with D maybe TRBD1 (6 bases). Between the trimmed V and J ends, which lost 1 base and 4 bases, there was a span of 14 bases. Germline values: CDR1 SGHVS, CDR2 FQNEAQ. The CDR3 is made up of 16 amino acids. In DNA form, the CDR3 reads TGTGCCAGCAGCTTAGTCGGGGGAGGGGGAAATCAGCCCCAGCATTTT. Translating gives CASSLVGGGGNQPQHF.

This clonotype has only a few counts. The chain recombines TRBV6-2 or TRBV6-3 with TRBJ2-1, with 12 bases identical to TRBD2. Germline assignment: CDR1 MNHEY and CDR2 SVGEGT. With V trimmed by 8 bases and J by 6 bases, 8 bases remained unmatched. The CDR3 covers 15 residues. The CDR3 DNA sequence: TGTGCCAGCCTTCTAGCGGGGGGGCCCGTCAATGAGCAGTTCTTC. Translation gives CASLLAGGPVNEQFF.

This clonotype showed up many times. The CDR3 spells CASSLRTGGYEQYF. The CDR3 coding sequence is TGTGCCAGCAGCTTAAGGACAGGGGGCTACGAGCAGTACTTC. The chain joins TRBV7-9 to TRBJ2-7; TRBD1 matches at 10 bases. Looked up from germline, CDR1 is SEHNR and CDR2 is FQNEAQ (reference sequence). The junction had 1 base not matched to a gene; V was cut back by 2 bases and J by 3 bases. The CDR3 contains 14 residues.

This clonotype occurred a few times. J is TRBJ2-1 and V is TRBV27; 11 nucleotides line up with TRBD2. The germline CDR1 and CDR2 sequences are MNHEY and SMNVEV (reference sequence). This CDR3 region has 15 residues. With 3 bases clipped from V and 10 bases from J, the junction kept 8 bases outside the gene matches. The CDR3 spells CASSLGSGGAVEQFF. The CDR3 DNA reads TGTGCCAGCAGTTTGGGTAGCGGGGGGGCCGTGGAGCAGTTCTTC.

A few counts support this clonotype. The chain has TRBV6-5 and TRBJ2-1; weak D call: TRBD1 (6 bases). CDR3 size: 16 residues. Per the germline V gene, CDR1 is MNHEY and CDR2 is SVGAGI. With 0 bases removed from V and 4 bases from J, the gap between germline ends came to 13 bases. The CDR3 loop is CASSYSADSLYNEQFF. Written as DNA, the CDR3 is TGTGCCAGCAGTTACTCTGCGGACAGCCTGTACAATGAGCAGTTCTTC.

Many counts were recorded for this clonotype. This rearrangement joins TRBV7-3 to TRBJ2-3; no clear D gene. Trimming shortened V by 4 bases and J by 0 bases, and 8 bases separated the two germline ends. From germline, CDR1 is SGHTA and CDR2 FQGTGA. This CDR3 is 14 amino acids long. CDR3 amino acids: CASSSSASTDTQYF. The CDR3 nucleotides read TGTGCCAGCAGCTCGTCAGCTAGCACAGATACGCAGTATTTT.

The V and J genes are TRBV18 and TRBJ2-1; 9 nucleotides line up with TRBD2. CDR3 length: 16 residues. Looked up from germline, CDR1 is KGHSH and CDR2 is LQKENI. The ends lost 5 bases at V and 4 bases at J; junction bases unmatched: 9. CDR3: CASSTLAGDTYNEQFF. DNA for the CDR3: TGTGCCAGCTCAACTTTAGCGGGGGACACTTACAATGAGCAGTTCTTC.

This clonotype has only a few counts. The rearrangement joins TRBV10-3 to TRBJ2-3, with TRBD2 matching 11 bases. J lost 2 bases, V lost 4 bases, and 2 bases had no gene match. The length of the CDR3 is 15 residues. Germline values: CDR1 ENHRY, CDR2 SYGVKD. The CDR3 sequence is CAISASGGPTDTQYF. DNA for the CDR3: TGTGCCATCAGTGCTAGCGGGGGGCCCACAGATACGCAGTATTTT.

The chain has TRBV6-5 and TRBJ1-5; D ambiguous. Germline-derived CDR1 and CDR2 are MNHEY and SVGAGI. The V end was cut by 0 bases, the J end by 6 bases, with 9 bases between. This CDR3 spans 14 amino acids. The CDR3 loop reads CASSYSSGGQPQHF. The CDR3, as DNA: TGTGCCAGCAGTTACTCCTCGGGCGGTCAGCCCCAGCATTTT.

This clonotype was picked up a small number of times. V is TRBV6-1 and J is TRBJ2-1; TRBD2 matches at 9 bases. With V trimmed by 10 bases and J by 6 bases, 7 bases remained unmatched. The CDR3 is 13 amino acids. Per the germline V gene, CDR1 is MNHNS and CDR2 is SASEGT. In nucleotides, the CDR3 is TGTGCCATCCTGGGTAGCGGGGGCAATGAGCAGTTCTTC. Translating it yields CAILGSGGNEQFF.

V is TRBV5-4 and J is TRBJ2-5, with 16 nucleotides matching TRBD2. V lost 6 bases to trimming and J lost 6 bases; unmatched junction nucleotides: 11. CDR3 length: 17 amino acids. Germline values: CDR1 SGHNT, CDR2 YYREEE (reference sequence). CDR3 DNA sequence: TGTGCCAGCACGGGACTAGCGGGGGGGCCTGGTATGAAGACCCAGTACTTC. This translates into CASTGLAGGPGMKTQYF.

A few counts support this clonotype. This chain links TRBV19 with TRBJ1-1; no firm D call. This CDR3 has 14 amino acids. V lost 3 bases and J 0 bases, leaving 8 bases between the germline ends. The germline CDR1 and CDR2 sequences are LNHDA and SQIVND (reference sequence). CDR3 region: CASSIGIMNTEAFF. CDR3 DNA sequence: TGTGCCAGTAGTATCGGCATTATGAACACTGAAGCTTTCTTT.

This clonotype was seen repeatedly, ten times or more. The V gene is TRBV27, the J gene TRBJ1-2, with D possibly TRBD1 on 5 matching bases. Germline V gene data show CDR1 as MNHEY and CDR2 as SMNVEV (reference sequence). V was cut by 5 bases and J by 2 bases, with 12 bases left in between. CDR3 length: 14 amino acids. CDR3 sequence (DNA): TGTGCCAGCAGTCAAATCAGGGAAAACTATGGCTACACCTTC. Translated: CASSQIRENYGYTF.

The chain is built from TRBV6-6 and TRBJ2-1; TRBD1 is a possible D gene (5 bases). This CDR3 has 17 amino acids. The germline V and J ends were trimmed by 0 bases and 1 base, with 13 bases remaining between them. Germline lookup yields CDR1 MNHNY and CDR2 SVGAGI (reference sequence). CDR3 sequence (DNA): TGTGCCAGCAGTTACTCGATGTCAGGGCCTTCCTACAATGAGCAGTTCTTC. It yields the protein CASSYSMSGPSYNEQFF.

V and J are TRBV6-6 and TRBJ2-1, with TRBD1 identical over 8 bases. This CDR3 contains 17 residues. CDR1 MNHNY and CDR2 SVGAGI come from the germline V gene (reference sequence). Germline trimming cut 2 bases from V and 4 bases from J; bases unmatched to any gene: 10. This chain's CDR3 is CASSYGGQGGPYNEQFF. CDR3 coding DNA: TGTGCCAGCAGTTACGGAGGACAGGGTGGGCCTTACAATGAGCAGTTCTTC.